One and the same sample provided the 5 T cell receptor beta chains below, sequenced in a study of immune heterogeneity within non-small cell lung tumors. Template material comprised bulk tumor genomic DNA at roughly 650 ng per sample. Several biopsies per primary tumor were taken during surgery, spaced as far apart as possible. It was patients with untreated, newly diagnosed non-small cell lung cancer who underwent curative surgery. A multiplex PCR containing 32 V primers and 13 J primers was used to amplify TCR beta CDR3. TCRdb re-called the multiplex PCR reads with MiXCR, one entry per CDR3 protein. The data show 14,000 to 15,000 distinct CDR3 sequences, roughly 29% seen once. Input material: lung tumor tissue. Receptors were obtained from a middle-aged man with non-small cell lung cancer.

In its sample, this clonotype was seen a few times. A read error may produce the germline difference seen at one junction end. This chain connects TRBV7-2 to TRBJ2-5; no reliable D call. CDR1 is SGHTA, CDR2 FQGNSA, per germline. This CDR3 comprises 14 residues. CDR3 nucleotides: TGTGCCAGCAGCTTGGGCAGGTTCCAAGAGACCCGGTACTTC. This codes for CASSLGRFQETRYF. Full variable domain (outside the CDR3, taken from reference TRBV7-2 and TRBJ2-5): GAGVSQSPSNKVTEKGKDVELRCDPISGHTALYWYRQSLGQGLEFLIYFQGNSAPDKSGLPSDRFSAERTGGSVSTLTIQRTQQEDSAVYLCASSLGRFQETRYFGPGTRLLVL.

In the case of this clonotype: This clone may be a read error of a much larger clone one base away. The rearrangement joins TRBV12-3 or TRBV12-4 to TRBJ2-1; perhaps TRBD2 as D (5 bases). V gave up 3 bases and J gave up 14 bases, with 11 bases separating them. The CDR3 runs 11 residues. CDR3 sequence reads: CASSFSGEKFF. In nucleotides, the CDR3 is TGTGCCAGCAGTTTCTCCGGGGAGAAGTTCTTC.

Concerning this clonotype: This may be a read error: a much more frequent sequence differs by one nucleotide. This chain uses TRBV11-3 with TRBJ2-7; D ambiguous. V lost 3 bases and J lost 4, with 13 bases in between. Germline V gene sequence: CDR1 SGHNT, CDR2 YENEEA. This CDR3 contains 14 residues. This CDR3 is CASSLCELSYEQYF. The CDR3 DNA is TGTGCCAGCAGCTTGTGCGAGCTATCTTACGAGCAGTACTTC.

This chain connects TRBV4-2 to TRBJ1-5; unclear D gene. The V gene's germline CDR1 is LGHNA and CDR2 YNFKEQ. The CDR3 has 15 residues. Trimming cost V 3 bases and J 1 base, with 10 bases left between them. The chain's CDR3 is CASSQSVGSNQPQHF. CDR3 nucleotides: TGTGCCAGCAGCCAGTCAGTAGGGAGCAATCAGCCCCAGCATTTT.

This clonotype turned up a few times. The V call is TRBV11-3, the J call TRBJ2-5, with 8 bases lining up with TRBD1. Trimming cost V 3 bases and J 5 bases; bases outside gene matches: 8. Looked up from germline, CDR1 is SGHNT and CDR2 is YENEEA. This CDR3 has 15 residues. CDR3 region: CASSLGQAGFETQYF. In DNA, the CDR3 is TGTGCCAGCAGCTTGGGACAGGCGGGTTTTGAGACCCAGTACTTC.